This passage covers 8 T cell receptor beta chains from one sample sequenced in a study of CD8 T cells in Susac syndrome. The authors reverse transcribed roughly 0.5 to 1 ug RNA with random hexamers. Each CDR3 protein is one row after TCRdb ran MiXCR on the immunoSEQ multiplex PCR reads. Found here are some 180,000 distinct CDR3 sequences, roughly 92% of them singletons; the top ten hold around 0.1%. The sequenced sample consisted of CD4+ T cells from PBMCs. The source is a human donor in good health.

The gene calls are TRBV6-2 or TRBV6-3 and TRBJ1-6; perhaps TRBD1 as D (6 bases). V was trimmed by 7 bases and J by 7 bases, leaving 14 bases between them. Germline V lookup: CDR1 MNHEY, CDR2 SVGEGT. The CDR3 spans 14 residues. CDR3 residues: CASIPGARNSPLHF. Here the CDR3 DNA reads TGTGCCAGCATTCCAGGGGCGCGAAATTCACCCCTCCACTTT.

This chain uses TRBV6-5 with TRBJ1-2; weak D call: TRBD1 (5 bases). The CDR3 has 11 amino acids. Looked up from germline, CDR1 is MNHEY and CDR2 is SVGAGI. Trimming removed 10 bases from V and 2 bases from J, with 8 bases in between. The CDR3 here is CATTANYGYTF. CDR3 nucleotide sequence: TGTGCCACGACAGCGAACTATGGCTACACCTTC.

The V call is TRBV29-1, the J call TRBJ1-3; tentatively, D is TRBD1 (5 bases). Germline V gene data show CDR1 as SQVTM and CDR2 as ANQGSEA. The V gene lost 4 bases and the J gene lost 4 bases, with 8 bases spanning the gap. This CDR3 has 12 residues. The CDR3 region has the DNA TGCAGCGTTGCCAGGGAAGGAAACACCATATATTTT. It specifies CSVAREGNTIYF.

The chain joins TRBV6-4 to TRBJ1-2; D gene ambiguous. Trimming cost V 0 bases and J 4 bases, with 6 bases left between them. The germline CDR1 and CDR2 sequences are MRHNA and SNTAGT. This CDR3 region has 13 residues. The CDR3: CASSDSVGYGYTF. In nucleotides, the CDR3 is TGTGCCAGCAGTGACTCCGTTGGCTATGGCTACACCTTC.

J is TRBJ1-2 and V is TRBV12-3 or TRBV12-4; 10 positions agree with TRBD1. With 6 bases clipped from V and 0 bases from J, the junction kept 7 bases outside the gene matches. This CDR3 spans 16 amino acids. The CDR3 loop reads CASRRTGGSANYGYTF. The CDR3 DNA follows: TGTGCCAGCAGGCGGACAGGGGGGAGTGCTAACTATGGCTACACCTTC.

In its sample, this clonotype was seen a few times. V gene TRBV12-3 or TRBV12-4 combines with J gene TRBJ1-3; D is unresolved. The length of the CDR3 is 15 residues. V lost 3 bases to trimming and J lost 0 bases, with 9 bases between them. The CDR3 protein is CASSLGRSSGNTIYF. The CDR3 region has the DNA TGTGCCAGCAGTTTGGGCAGAAGCTCTGGAAACACCATATATTTT.

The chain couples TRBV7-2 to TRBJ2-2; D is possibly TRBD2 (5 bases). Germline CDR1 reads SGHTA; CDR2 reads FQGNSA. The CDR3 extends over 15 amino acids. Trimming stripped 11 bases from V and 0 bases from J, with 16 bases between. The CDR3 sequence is CAVISGLANTGELFF. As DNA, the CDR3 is TGTGCCGTTATAAGCGGCCTAGCGAACACCGGGGAGCTGTTTTTT.

The chain's CDR3 is CASSRLAGGPGTGELFF. Here the CDR3 DNA reads TGTGCCAGCAGTCGACTAGCGGGGGGGCCTGGCACCGGGGAGCTGTTTTTT. The V and J genes are TRBV9 and TRBJ2-2; 14 nucleotides align to TRBD2. The CDR3 sequence is 17 residues long. V gave up 5 bases and J gave up 4 bases; unmatched junction bases: 7. Germline V gene lookup returns CDR1 SGDLS and CDR2 YYNGEE.